This entry lists 20 T cell receptor beta chains sequenced from one sample in a study of early T cells in non-severe SARS-CoV-2 infection. One entry per CDR3 protein, called by TCRdb with MiXCR from the 5' RACE reads. This sample has around 110,000 distinct CDR3 sequences, with roughly 10% found just once. The source material was whole blood. The receptors originated from an adult who was a healthcare worker with PCR-confirmed SARS-CoV-2 infection or an uninfected control (not recorded which).

This clonotype has just a few counts. The chain has TRBV2 and TRBJ2-7; a weak D match, TRBD2 (5 bases). The CDR3 has 15 amino acids. Trimming removed 4 bases from V and 6 bases from J, with 19 bases in between. The V gene's germline CDR1 is SNHLY and CDR2 FYNNEI. The CDR3 loop reads CASSGRRETKGEQYF. In DNA form, the CDR3 reads TGTGCCAGCAGTGGACGAAGGGAGACGAAGGGCGAGCAGTACTTC.

This clonotype turned up a few times. The chain employs TRBV25-1 and TRBJ2-1; 9 bases map to TRBD2. The CDR3 covers 13 residues. After removal of 6 bases from V and 9 bases from J, the junction contained 6 bases not matched to a gene. Per germline, CDR1 MGHDK and CDR2 SYGVNS. The CDR3 DNA follows: TGTGCCAGCAGGACAAAAGCGGGAGGTGAGCAGTTCTTC. It is translated as CASRTKAGGEQFF. Full variable domain (missing parts from reference TRBV25-1 and TRBJ2-1): EADIYQTPRYLVIGTGKKITLECSQTMGHDKMYWYQQDPGMELHLIHYSYGVNSTEKGDLSSESTVSRIRTEHFPLTLESARPSHTSQYLCASRTKAGGEQFFGPGTRLTVL.

This clonotype was counted ten times or more. This sequence joins TRBV20-1 and TRBJ2-1, with 11 nucleotides matching TRBD2. Trimming removed 1 base from V and 8 bases from J; junction bases left unmatched: 10. This CDR3 comprises 16 residues. Germline CDR1 is DFQATT and CDR2 is SNEGSKA (reference sequence). In DNA form, the CDR3 reads TGCAGTGCTAGAGGGTGGGCTAGCGGGAGGTTGGATGAGCAGTTCTTC. Translation: CSARGWASGRLDEQFF.

This clonotype has only a few counts. The V and J genes are TRBV3-1 and TRBJ1-6; no reliable D call. This CDR3 contains 14 residues. Germline V lookup: CDR1 LGHDT, CDR2 YNNKEL (reference sequence). The ends were cut back, 4 bases at V and 7 bases at J, with 11 bases in the middle. CDR3 protein: CASSPNLGNSPLHF. CDR3 bases: TGTGCCAGCAGCCCGAATTTGGGAAATTCACCCCTCCACTTT.

This clonotype was observed a handful of times. This sequence joins TRBV6-6 and TRBJ2-2, with D perhaps matching TRBD1 (6 bases). The ends were cut back, 0 bases at V and 7 bases at J, with 21 bases in the middle. Looked up from germline, CDR1 is MNHNY and CDR2 is SVGAGI (reference sequence). The CDR3 is made up of 18 amino acids. In nucleotides, the CDR3 is TGTGCCAGCAGTTACTCGAGAGGTTCAGGGGTCTATAGCGGGGAGCTGTTTTTT. Protein: CASSYSRGSGVYSGELFF.

This clonotype was seen just once. This chain connects TRBV10-3 to TRBJ2-7, with D perhaps TRBD1 (5 bases). V lost 11 bases, J lost 3 bases, and 11 bases lay in between. Germline values: CDR1 ENHRY, CDR2 SYGVKD. The CDR3 runs 11 residues. CDR3 protein: CASGASYEQYF. In nucleotides, the CDR3 is TGTGCCTCTGGGGCGAGCTACGAGCAGTACTTC.

This clonotype appeared a few times. V gene TRBV6-1 combines with J gene TRBJ1-1; D is possibly TRBD1 (6 bases). Germline CDR1 reads MNHNS; CDR2 reads SASEGT. The CDR3 contains 16 residues. Trimming removed 5 bases at V and 7 bases at J, with 23 bases between. The CDR3: CASSPTQGRGGFEAFF. The CDR3 DNA reads TGTGCCAGCAGTCCTACCCAGGGACGGGGGGGCTTTGAAGCTTTCTTT.

This clonotype came up a few times. The CDR3 spells CASKSARGGRDRSYNEQFF. The CDR3 region has the DNA TGTGCCAGTAAATCCGCCCGGGGAGGACGGGACCGATCCTACAATGAGCAGTTCTTC. The chain joins TRBV19 to TRBJ2-1; TRBD2 might be the D (6 bases). Trimming left V 7 bases short and J 1 base short, with 26 bases between. Germline-derived CDR1 and CDR2 are LNHDA and SQIVND (reference sequence). The CDR3 totals 19 residues.

This clonotype was seen ten or more times. The V gene is TRBV5-1, the J gene TRBJ2-1; 10 bases map to TRBD2. The V and J ends lost 4 bases and 6 bases, in that order; junction bases with no gene match: 7. From germline, CDR1 is SGHRS and CDR2 YFSETQ. The CDR3 spans 15 residues. The chain's CDR3 is CASSRTSGMGNEQFF. Here the CDR3 DNA reads TGCGCCAGCAGCCGAACTAGCGGGATGGGCAATGAGCAGTTCTTC.

CDR3 sequence reads: CASSYDRRVEQYF. In DNA, the CDR3 is TGCGCCAGCAGCTATGACAGGCGGGTCGAGCAGTACTTC. The rearrangement uses TRBV5-1 and TRBJ2-7; D perhaps matches TRBD1 (6 bases). V gave up 3 bases and J gave up 6 bases, with 13 bases separating them. This CDR3 spans 13 amino acids. Germline values: CDR1 SGHRS, CDR2 YFSETQ.

This clonotype was seen at least ten times. CDR3 sequence reads: CAIERDDTGELFF. The CDR3 DNA reads as TGTGCCATCGAAAGGGATGACACCGGGGAGCTGTTTTTT. This chain joins TRBV10-3 and TRBJ2-2; D gene uncertain. CDR3 length equals 13 residues. V gave up 8 bases and J gave up 3 bases, with 10 bases separating them. Germline V gives CDR1 ENHRY, CDR2 SYGVKD.

The chain combines TRBV19 with TRBJ2-7; D uncertain. CDR3 size: 13 residues. From germline, CDR1 is LNHDA and CDR2 SQIVND (reference sequence). V was cut by 5 bases and J by 7 bases, with 15 bases left in between. The CDR3 nucleotides are TGTGCCAGTAGTCCCCGTTACCAAGGGGAGCAGTACTTC. This encodes CASSPRYQGEQYF.

About this clonotype: Since a much larger clone is just one base distant, this may be a read error. The chain employs TRBV10-1 and TRBJ2-3; 7 bases map to TRBD2. The V and J ends lost 10 bases and 5 bases, in that order; junction bases with no gene match: 9. Germline assignment: CDR1 WNHNN and CDR2 SYGVQD (reference sequence). The CDR3 contains 13 residues. The CDR3: CANRGSGKDTQYF. As DNA, the CDR3 is TGCGCCAACCGAGGGAGCGGGAAAGATACGCAGTATTTT.

This clonotype has ten or more counts. V gene TRBV7-2 combines with J gene TRBJ2-1, with 10 bases lining up with TRBD2. The V gene end was trimmed by 3 bases and the J gene end by 1 base; junction bases not matched to a gene: 18. Germline lookup yields CDR1 SGHTA and CDR2 FQGNSA. The CDR3 spans 21 residues. The CDR3 region is CASSFSGRAGGPGPSYNEQFF. The DNA for the CDR3 is TGTGCCAGCAGCTTTTCCGGGAGAGCGGGAGGGCCAGGACCTTCCTACAATGAGCAGTTCTTC. Looking up the rest from reference TRBV7-2 and TRBJ2-1 gives the full variable domain: GAGVSQSPSNKVTEKGKDVELRCDPISGHTALYWYRQSLGQGLEFLIYFQGNSAPDKSGLPSDRFSAERTGGSVSTLTIQRTQQEDSAVYLCASSFSGRAGGPGPSYNEQFFGPGTRLTVL.

Ten or more counts support this clonotype. This chain connects TRBV12-3 or TRBV12-4 to TRBJ1-1, with D possibly being TRBD1 (5 bases). This CDR3 is built from 13 residues. V was cut by 5 bases and J by 0 bases, with 7 bases left in between. CDR3 coding DNA: TGTGCCAGCAGTCGACAGATGAACACTGAAGCTTTCTTT. It translates to CASSRQMNTEAFF.

In this sample, this clonotype turned up many times. The V gene is TRBV7-2, the J gene TRBJ2-3; perhaps TRBD1 as D (5 bases). The V end lost 2 bases, the J end lost 2 bases, and 11 bases lay between the germline ends. The length of the CDR3 is 15 residues. Germline V gene data show CDR1 as SGHTA and CDR2 as FQGNSA. This CDR3 is CASSLSRTLTDTQYF. The DNA of the CDR3 is TGTGCCAGCAGCTTATCTAGGACACTCACAGATACGCAGTATTTT.

Points on this clonotype: A much larger clone lies one base from this, so it may be a read error. The rearrangement links TRBV20-1 to TRBJ2-1, with D unclear. The germline V gene has CDR1 DFQATT and CDR2 SNEGSKA (reference sequence). The CDR3 length is 14 residues. Trimming stripped 8 bases from V and 3 bases from J, with 17 bases between. The CDR3 DNA reads TGCAGTACTCAGCCTGGAGTTCTCTACAATGAGCAGTTCTTC. Translated: CSTQPGVLYNEQFF.

The chain has TRBV6-1 and TRBJ2-1; 12 bases match TRBD2. The CDR3 has 14 amino acids. Looked up from germline, CDR1 is MNHNS and CDR2 is SASEGT. With V trimmed by 7 bases and J by 7 bases, 5 bases remained unmatched. CDR3 in amino acids: CASTLAGGPNEQFF. As DNA, the CDR3 is TGTGCCAGCACCCTAGCGGGAGGGCCGAATGAGCAGTTCTTC.

This clonotype was picked up a small number of times. The chain combines TRBV7-6 with TRBJ2-3; D not resolved. Per the germline V gene, CDR1 is SGHVS and CDR2 is FNYEAQ. The CDR3 is made up of 17 amino acids. V gave up 4 bases and J gave up 2 bases, with 19 bases separating them. The CDR3 region is CASSSARAYSLTDTQYF. Here the CDR3 DNA reads TGTGCCAGCAGCTCCGCCCGGGCCTATAGCCTCACAGATACGCAGTATTTT. Full variable domain (outside the CDR3, taken from reference TRBV7-6 and TRBJ2-3): GAGVSQSPRYKVTKRGQDVALRCDPISGHVSLYWYRQALGQGPEFLTYFNYEAQQDKSGLPNDRFSAERPEGSISTLTIQRTEQRDSAMYRCASSSARAYSLTDTQYFGPGTRLTVL.

This clonotype turned up a few times. J is TRBJ1-1 and V is TRBV6-2 or TRBV6-3, with D perhaps matching TRBD1 (5 bases). Trimming took off 7 bases at V and 3 bases at J, with 12 bases between the two ends. Germline CDR1 MNHEY, CDR2 SVGEGT. CDR3 length equals 13 residues. Here the CDR3 DNA reads TGTGCCAGCAACCCGGGGGGTGACACTGAAGCTTTCTTT. As protein: CASNPGGDTEAFF.